These T cell receptor beta chains were read from a single sample in a study of graft-versus-host responses after intestinal transplantation. This table comes from immunoSEQ multiplex PCR, and its TCRdb copy is limited to in-frame clones, with some not included. The data hold over 65,000 clones, with over 80% observed a single time. Sequenced material: PBMCs, taken 98 days after intestinal transplantation. These TCRs come from a human patient who received an intestinal transplant, so some T cells may come from the graft donor. CDR3s leave out the opening cysteine and the closing phenylalanine or tryptophan. Each record gives: V gene, J gene, CDR3 protein.

TRBV6-5	TRBJ1-6	ASSHLSGGAPLH
TRBV18	TRBJ1-1	ASSQNRGPTEAF
TRBV9	TRBJ2-5	ASGPTGLGETQY
TRBV7-2	TRBJ2-2	ASSLVVLATTAGELF
TRBV4-1	TRBJ1-2	ASSQVFPGGGYT
TRBV6-1	TRBJ2-7	ASSDQDRTYEQY
TRBV14	TRBJ2-1	ASSQEIGTYNEQF
TRBV6-5	TRBJ1-1	ASSYSKGEGAF
TRBV6-1	TRBJ1-2	ASSYVRDVDGYT
TRBV19	TRBJ2-1	ASSHGLAGAIGGNNEQF
TRBV5-1	TRBJ2-5	ASSGGQSQETQY
TRBV5-1	TRBJ1-3	ASSLGSPSSGNTIY